This T cell receptor (beta chain) was documented in a study of blood T cell repertoires in COVID-19. For the study at large: The study drew acute and convalescent COVID-19 samples from the United States, Italy and Spain. PBMCs, B-cell-depleted T cells, or T cells were the source of the cDNA or gDNA that made up the material.

Authors' methods: Estimation of nucleated cell counts was performed using reference gene primer amplification. Measured with immunoSEQ multiplex PCR; TCRdb has only the in-frame clones, and not every one. V, J and clone size are taken as reported in that table, and D and trimming were inferred from the DNA itself. This sample has some 99,000 clones, with around four fifths found just once. V lost 3 bases and J 5 bases, leaving 14 bases between the germline ends. The CDR3 runs to 15 residues. The V gene's germline CDR1 is KGHSH and CDR2 LQKENI. The sequencing input was peripheral blood. V usage is TRBV18 and J usage is TRBJ2-1; D may be TRBD1 (5 bases). The clonotype comes from a woman in her fifties or sixties with acute or convalescent COVID-19. CDR3 DNA: TGTGCCAGCTCACCCCAGGCCCAAGGGGACAATGAGCAGTTCTTC. Protein product: CASSPQAQGDNEQFF.